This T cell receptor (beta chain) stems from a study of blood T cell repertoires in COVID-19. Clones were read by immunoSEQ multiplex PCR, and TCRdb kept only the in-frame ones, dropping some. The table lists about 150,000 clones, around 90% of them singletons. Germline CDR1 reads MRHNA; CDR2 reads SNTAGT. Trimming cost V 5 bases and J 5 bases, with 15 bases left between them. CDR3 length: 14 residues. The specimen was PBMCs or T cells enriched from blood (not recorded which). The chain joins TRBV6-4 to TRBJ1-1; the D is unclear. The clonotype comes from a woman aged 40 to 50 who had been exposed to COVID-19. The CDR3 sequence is CASSRSEGSTEAFF. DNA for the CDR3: TGTGCCAGCAGTAGGAGCGAGGGAAGTACTGAAGCTTTCTTT.